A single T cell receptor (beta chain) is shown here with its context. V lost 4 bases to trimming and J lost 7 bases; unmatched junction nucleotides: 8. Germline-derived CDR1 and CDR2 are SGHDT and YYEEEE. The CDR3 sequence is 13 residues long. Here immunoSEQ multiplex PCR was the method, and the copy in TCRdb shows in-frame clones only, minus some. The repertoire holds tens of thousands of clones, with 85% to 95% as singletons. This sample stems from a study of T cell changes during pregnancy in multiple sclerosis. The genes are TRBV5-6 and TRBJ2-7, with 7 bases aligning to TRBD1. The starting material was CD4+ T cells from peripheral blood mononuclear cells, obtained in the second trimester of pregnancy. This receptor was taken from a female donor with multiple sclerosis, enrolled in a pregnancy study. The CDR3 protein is CASSARGPGEQYF. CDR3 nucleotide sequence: TGTGCCAGCAGCGCTAGGGGGCCGGGAGAGCAGTACTTC.